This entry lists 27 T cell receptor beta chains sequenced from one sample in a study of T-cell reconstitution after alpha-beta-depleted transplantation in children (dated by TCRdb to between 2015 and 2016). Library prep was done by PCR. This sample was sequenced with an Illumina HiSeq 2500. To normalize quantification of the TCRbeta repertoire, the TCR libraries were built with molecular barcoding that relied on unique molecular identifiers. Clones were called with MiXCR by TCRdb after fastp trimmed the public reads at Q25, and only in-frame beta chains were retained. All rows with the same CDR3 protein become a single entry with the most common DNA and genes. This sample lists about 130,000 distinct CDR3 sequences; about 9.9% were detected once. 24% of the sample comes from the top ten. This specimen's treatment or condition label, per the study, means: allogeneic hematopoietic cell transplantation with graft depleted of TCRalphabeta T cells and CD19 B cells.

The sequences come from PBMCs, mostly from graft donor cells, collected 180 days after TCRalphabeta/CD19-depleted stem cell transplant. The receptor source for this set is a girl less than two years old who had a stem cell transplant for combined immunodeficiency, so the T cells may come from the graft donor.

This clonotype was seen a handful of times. The CDR3 DNA reads as TGTGCCAGCAGCGTAGAAGGGGCCCCCTTTGAGACCCAGTACTTC. Amino acids: CASSVEGAPFETQYF. The chain combines TRBV9 with TRBJ2-5; TRBD1 might be the D (5 bases). The CDR3 contains 15 residues. Germline CDR1 and CDR2: SGDLS and YYNGEE. The V and J ends lost 0 bases and 5 bases respectively, with 14 bases between them.

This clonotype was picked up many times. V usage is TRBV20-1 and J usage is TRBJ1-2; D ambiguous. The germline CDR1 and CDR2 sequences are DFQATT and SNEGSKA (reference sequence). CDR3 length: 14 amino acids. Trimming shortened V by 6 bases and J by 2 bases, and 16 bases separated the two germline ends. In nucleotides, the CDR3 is TGCAGTGCAGAGGCTTCCCCCTGGAACTATGGCTACACCTTC. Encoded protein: CSAEASPWNYGYTF.

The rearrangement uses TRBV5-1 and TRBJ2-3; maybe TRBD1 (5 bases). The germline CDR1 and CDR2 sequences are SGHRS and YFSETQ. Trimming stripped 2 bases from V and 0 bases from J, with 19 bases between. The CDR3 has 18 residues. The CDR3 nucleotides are TGCGCCAGCAGCTTCTTTGGCGGACAAACGATTAGCACAGATACGCAGTATTTT. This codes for CASSFFGGQTISTDTQYF.

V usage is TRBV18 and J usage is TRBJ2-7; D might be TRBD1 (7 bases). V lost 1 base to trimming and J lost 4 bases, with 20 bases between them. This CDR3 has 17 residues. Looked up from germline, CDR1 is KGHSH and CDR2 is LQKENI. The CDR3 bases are TGTGCCAGCTCACCACGGCGGGACAGTCAATCTCATTACGAGCAGTACTTC. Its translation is CASSPRRDSQSHYEQYF.

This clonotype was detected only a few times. The CDR3 nucleotides are TGCAGTGCTACGGCCTTTCGAGGGGCGTATGGCTACACCTTC. The encoded protein is CSATAFRGAYGYTF. The chain links TRBV20-1 to TRBJ1-2, with D possibly being TRBD1 (5 bases). Trimming pared 4 bases from V and 5 bases from J, leaving 17 bases between. CDR1 is DFQATT, CDR2 SNEGSKA, per germline (reference sequence). This CDR3 is built from 14 residues.

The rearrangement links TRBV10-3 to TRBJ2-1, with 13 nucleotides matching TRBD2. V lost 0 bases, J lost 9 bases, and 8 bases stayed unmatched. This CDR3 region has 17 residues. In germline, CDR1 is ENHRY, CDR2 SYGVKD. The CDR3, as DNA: TGTGCCATCAGTGAGTCCGCCGGGACTAGCGGGAACGGTGAGCAGTTCTTC. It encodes CAISESAGTSGNGEQFF.

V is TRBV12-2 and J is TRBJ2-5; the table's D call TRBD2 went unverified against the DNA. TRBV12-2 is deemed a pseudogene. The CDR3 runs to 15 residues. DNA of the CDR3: TGTGCAAGTCGCTTCTACGGGAGTCTCGGAGAGACCCAGTACTTC. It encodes CASRFYGSLGETQYF.

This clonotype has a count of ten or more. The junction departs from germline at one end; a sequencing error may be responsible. For the CDR3, the DNA is TGCAGTGCTGGAGAGGCGAAATCCCTCTACGAGCAGTACTTC. Amino acids: CSAGEAKSLYEQYF. The chain is built from TRBV20-1 and TRBJ2-7; D not resolved. The CDR3 totals 14 residues. Germline V lookup: CDR1 DFQATT, CDR2 SNEGSKA (reference sequence).

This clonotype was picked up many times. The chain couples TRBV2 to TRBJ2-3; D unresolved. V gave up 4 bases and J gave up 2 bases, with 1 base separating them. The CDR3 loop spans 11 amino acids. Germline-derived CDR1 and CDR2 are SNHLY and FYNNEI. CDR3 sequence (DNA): TGTGCCAGCAGTGTCACAGATACGCAGTATTTT. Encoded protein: CASSVTDTQYF.

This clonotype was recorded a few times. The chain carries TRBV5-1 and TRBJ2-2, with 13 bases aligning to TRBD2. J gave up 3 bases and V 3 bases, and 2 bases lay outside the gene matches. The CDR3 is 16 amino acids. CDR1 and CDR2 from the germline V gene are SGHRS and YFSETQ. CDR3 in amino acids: CASSSTSGRDTGELFF. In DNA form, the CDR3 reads TGCGCCAGCAGCTCTACTAGCGGGAGGGACACCGGGGAGCTGTTTTTT.

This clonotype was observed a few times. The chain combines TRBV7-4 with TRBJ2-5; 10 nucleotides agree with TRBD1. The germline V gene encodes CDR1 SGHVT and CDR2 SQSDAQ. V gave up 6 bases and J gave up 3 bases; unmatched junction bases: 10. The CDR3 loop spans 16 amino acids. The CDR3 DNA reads TGTGCCAGCAGTCCCCCTGACAGGGGGCAGGAAGAGACCCAGTACTTC. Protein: CASSPPDRGQEETQYF. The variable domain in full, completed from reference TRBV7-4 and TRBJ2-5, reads GAGVSQSPRYKVAKRGRDVALRCDSISGHVTLYWYRQTLGQGSEVLTYSQSDAQRDKSGRPSGRFSAERPERSVSTLKIQRTEQGDSAVYLCASSPPDRGQEETQYFGPGTRLLVL.

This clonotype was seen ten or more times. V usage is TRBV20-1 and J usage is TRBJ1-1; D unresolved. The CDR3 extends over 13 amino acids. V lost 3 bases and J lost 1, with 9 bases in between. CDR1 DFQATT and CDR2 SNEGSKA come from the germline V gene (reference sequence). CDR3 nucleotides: TGCAGTGCTAGCCCCAGGACGAACACTGAAGCTTTCTTT. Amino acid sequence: CSASPRTNTEAFF.

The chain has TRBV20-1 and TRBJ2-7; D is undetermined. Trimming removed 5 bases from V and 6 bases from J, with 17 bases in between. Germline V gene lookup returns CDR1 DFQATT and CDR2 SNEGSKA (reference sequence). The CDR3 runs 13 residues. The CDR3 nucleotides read TGCAGTGCTCGAGGTGGCGCACCCTGCGAGCAGTACTTC. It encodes CSARGGAPCEQYF.

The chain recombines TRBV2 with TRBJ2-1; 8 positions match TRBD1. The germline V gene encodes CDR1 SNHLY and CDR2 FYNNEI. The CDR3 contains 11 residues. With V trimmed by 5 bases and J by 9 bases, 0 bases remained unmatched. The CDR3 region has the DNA TGTGCCAGCAGTACAGGGGGTGAGCAGTTCTTC. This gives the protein CASSTGGEQFF. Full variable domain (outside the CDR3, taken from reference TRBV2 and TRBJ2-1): EPEVTQTPSHQVTQMGQEVILRCVPISNHLYFYWYRQILGQKVEFLVSFYNNEISEKSEIFDDQFSVERPDGSNFTLKIRSTKLEDSAMYFCASSTGGEQFFGPGTRLTVL.

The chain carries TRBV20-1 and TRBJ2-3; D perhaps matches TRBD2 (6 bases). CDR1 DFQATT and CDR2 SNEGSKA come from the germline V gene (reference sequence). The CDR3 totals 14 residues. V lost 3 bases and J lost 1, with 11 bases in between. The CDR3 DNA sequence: TGCAGTGCTAGCCTAGCGCTTGGCACAGATACGCAGTATTTT. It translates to CSASLALGTDTQYF.

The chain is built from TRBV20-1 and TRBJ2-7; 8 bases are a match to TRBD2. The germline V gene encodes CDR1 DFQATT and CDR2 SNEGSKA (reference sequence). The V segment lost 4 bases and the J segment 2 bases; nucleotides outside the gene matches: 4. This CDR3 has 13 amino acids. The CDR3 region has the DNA TGCAGTGCTAATCGACTAGCGCCCTACGAGCAGTACTTC. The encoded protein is CSANRLAPYEQYF.

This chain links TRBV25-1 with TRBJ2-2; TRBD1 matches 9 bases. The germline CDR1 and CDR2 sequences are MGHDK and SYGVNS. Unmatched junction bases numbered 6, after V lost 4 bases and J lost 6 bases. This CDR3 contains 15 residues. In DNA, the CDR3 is TGTGCCAGCAGTGTCGAACAGGGGGCGGCCGGGGAGCTGTTTTTT. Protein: CASSVEQGAAGELFF.

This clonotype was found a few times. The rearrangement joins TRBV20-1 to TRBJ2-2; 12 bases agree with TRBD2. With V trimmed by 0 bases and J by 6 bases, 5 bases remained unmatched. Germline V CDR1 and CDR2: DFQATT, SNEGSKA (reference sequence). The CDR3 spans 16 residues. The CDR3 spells CSARDPRLAGAGELFF. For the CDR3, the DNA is TGCAGTGCTAGAGATCCGAGACTAGCGGGGGCCGGGGAGCTGTTTTTT.

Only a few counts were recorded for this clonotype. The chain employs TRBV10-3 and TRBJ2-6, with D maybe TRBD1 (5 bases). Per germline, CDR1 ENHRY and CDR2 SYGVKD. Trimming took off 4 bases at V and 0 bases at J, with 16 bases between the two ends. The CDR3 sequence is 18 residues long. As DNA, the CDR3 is TGTGCCATCAGTGTTAGGGGCCCGGAGCCCTCTGGGGCCAACGTCCTGACTTTC. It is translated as CAISVRGPEPSGANVLTF.

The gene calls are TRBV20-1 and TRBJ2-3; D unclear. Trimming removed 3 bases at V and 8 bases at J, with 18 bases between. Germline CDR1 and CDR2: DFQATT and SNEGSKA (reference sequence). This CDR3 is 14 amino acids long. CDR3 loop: CSASKGWVDGTQYF. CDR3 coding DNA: TGCAGTGCTAGCAAGGGCTGGGTTGATGGTACGCAGTATTTT.

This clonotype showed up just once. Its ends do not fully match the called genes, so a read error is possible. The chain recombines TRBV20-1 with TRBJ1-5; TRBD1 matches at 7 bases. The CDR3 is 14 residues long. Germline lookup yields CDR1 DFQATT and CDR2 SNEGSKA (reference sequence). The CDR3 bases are TGCAGTGCTACGCCCCGGGACAGCAATCGGCCCCAGCATTTT. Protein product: CSATPRDSNRPQHF.

CDR3 sequence: CASSHVADTQYF. In nucleotides, the CDR3 is TGCGCCAGCAGCCATGTCGCAGATACGCAGTATTTT. The chain has TRBV5-1 and TRBJ2-3; the D is unclear. Germline assignment: CDR1 SGHRS and CDR2 YFSETQ. Trimming removed 4 bases at V and 4 bases at J, with 7 bases between. The CDR3 covers 12 residues.

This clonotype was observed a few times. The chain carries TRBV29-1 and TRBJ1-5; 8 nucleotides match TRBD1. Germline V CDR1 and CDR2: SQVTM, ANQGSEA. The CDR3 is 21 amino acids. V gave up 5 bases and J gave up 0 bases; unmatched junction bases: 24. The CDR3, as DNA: TGCAGCGTTTCGAGGTGGCAGGGGGCCTCCTACCCGGGGGATAGCAATCAGCCCCAGCATTTT. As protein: CSVSRWQGASYPGDSNQPQHF.

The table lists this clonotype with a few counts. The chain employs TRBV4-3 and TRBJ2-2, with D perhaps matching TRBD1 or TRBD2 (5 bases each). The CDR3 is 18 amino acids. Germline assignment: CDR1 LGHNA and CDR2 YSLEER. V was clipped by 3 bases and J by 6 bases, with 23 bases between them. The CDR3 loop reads CASSQVRDRVLWSGELFF. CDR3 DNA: TGCGCCAGCAGCCAGGTCCGGGACCGAGTCCTCTGGTCCGGGGAGCTGTTTTTT.

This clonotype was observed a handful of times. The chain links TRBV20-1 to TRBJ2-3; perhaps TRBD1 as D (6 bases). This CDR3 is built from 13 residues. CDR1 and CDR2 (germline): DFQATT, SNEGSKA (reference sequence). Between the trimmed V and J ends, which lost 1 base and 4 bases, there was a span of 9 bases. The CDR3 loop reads CSARGAGADTQYF. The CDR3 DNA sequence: TGCAGTGCTAGAGGCGCAGGGGCAGATACGCAGTATTTT.

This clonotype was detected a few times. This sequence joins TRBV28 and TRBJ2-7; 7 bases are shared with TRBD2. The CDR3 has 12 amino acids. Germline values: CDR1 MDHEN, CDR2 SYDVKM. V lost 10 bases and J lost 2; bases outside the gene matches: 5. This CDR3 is CATSGGAYEQYF. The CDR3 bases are TGTGCCACCTCGGGAGGAGCCTACGAGCAGTACTTC. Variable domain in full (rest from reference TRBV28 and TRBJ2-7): DVKVTQSSRYLVKRTGEKVFLECVQDMDHENMFWYRQDPGLGLRLIYFSYDVKMKEKGDIPEGYSVSREKKERFSLILESASTNQTSMYLCATSGGAYEQYFGPGTRLTVT.

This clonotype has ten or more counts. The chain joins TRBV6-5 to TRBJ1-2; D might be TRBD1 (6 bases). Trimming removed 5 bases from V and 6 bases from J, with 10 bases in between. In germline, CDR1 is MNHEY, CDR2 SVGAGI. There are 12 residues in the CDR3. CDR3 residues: CASSTGKHGYTF. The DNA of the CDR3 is TGTGCCAGCAGTACAGGGAAGCATGGCTACACCTTC.